These T cell receptor beta chains were read from a single sample in a study of blood T cell repertoires in COVID-19. Produced via immunoSEQ multiplex PCR; TCRdb's table is partial and in-frame only. The sample records roughly 230,000 clones, approximately 85% being singletons. Sequencing used peripheral blood. Receptor source: a man aged 40-55 years with acute or convalescent COVID-19. CDR3s include the opening cysteine and the closing phenylalanine or tryptophan.

v_gene: TRBV7-9; CDR3aa: CASSLAASGANVLTF
v_gene: TRBV5-5; CDR3aa: CASSLVARDRVGNSPLHF
v_gene: TRBV11-1; CDR3aa: CASRWDRNTGELFF
v_gene: TRBV20-1; CDR3aa: CSARDEAAQHF
v_gene: TRBV6-5; CDR3aa: CASGGAGSNQEPQHF
v_gene: TRBV5-1; CDR3aa: CASRKGTDISYNEQFF
v_gene: TRBV5-1; CDR3aa: CASSLSGTGNDYTF
v_gene: TRBV5-1; CDR3aa: CASSLGDRDEKLFF
v_gene: TRBV5-1; CDR3aa: CASSFIFAGPNQPQHF
v_gene: TRBV6-1; CDR3aa: CASSDQVVYSNQPQHF
v_gene: TRBV9; CDR3aa: CASSVLETGYGYTF
v_gene: TRBV7-9; CDR3aa: CASSLNRVAGYTF
v_gene: TRBV30; CDR3aa: CAWSITGGGIGYTF
v_gene: TRBV6-5; CDR3aa: CASTDGVEEQFF
v_gene: TRBV9; CDR3aa: CASSPPKNTGELFF
v_gene: TRBV3-1/TRBV3-2; CDR3aa: CASSHTVSGANVLTF
v_gene: TRBV5-5; CDR3aa: CASSWTRGPYEQYF
v_gene: TRBV6-2/TRBV6-3; CDR3aa: CASSYSSLGTQYF
v_gene: TRBV6-6; CDR3aa: CATSVSPRGGYTF
v_gene: TRBV7-6; CDR3aa: CASSLGRGGLNEQFF
v_gene: TRBV11-3; CDR3aa: CASSLQGNTEAFF
v_gene: TRBV15; CDR3aa: CATSRDYVRVTPKEEGYTF
v_gene: TRBV7-8; CDR3aa: CASSLVGGGSSEQFF
v_gene: TRBV6-2/TRBV6-3; CDR3aa: CASSALLAGGPNEQFF
v_gene: TRBV2; CDR3aa: CASSESRSNTGELFF
v_gene: TRBV11-2; CDR3aa: CASSLSPGRETQYF
v_gene: TRBV7-6; CDR3aa: CASSLGAQETSPLHF
v_gene: TRBV27; CDR3aa: CASSPSAGLNTEAFF
v_gene: TRBV10-3; CDR3aa: CATRTGGELEPQHF
v_gene: TRBV11-3; CDR3aa: CASSLGSQGTSYNSPLHF
v_gene: TRBV5-4; CDR3aa: CASSLGQGRSYNSPLHF
v_gene: TRBV12-5; CDR3aa: CASGLVVGTVSYGYTF
v_gene: TRBV5-6; CDR3aa: CASSPDRVDSPLHF
v_gene: TRBV18; CDR3aa: CASSLTDGKTEQYF
v_gene: TRBV10-2; CDR3aa: CASSENRGDGYTF
v_gene: TRBV4-3; CDR3aa: CASSQVLDRGPRSTEAFF
v_gene: TRBV27; CDR3aa: CASSLGQRGATTGELFF
v_gene: TRBV5-1; CDR3aa: CASSSTSGGLSPQYF
v_gene: TRBV6-2/TRBV6-3; CDR3aa: CASSYGWDNWDAATF
v_gene: TRBV5-4; CDR3aa: CASSSQDRAFF
v_gene: TRBV6-5; CDR3aa: CASSYLGADSPLHF
v_gene: TRBV30; CDR3aa: CAWKQGSYTGELFF
v_gene: TRBV7-9; CDR3aa: CASSWVGAAYNEQFF
v_gene: TRBV18; CDR3aa: CASSRQNTGELFF
v_gene: TRBV6-2/TRBV6-3; CDR3aa: CASSRDQDLNTEAFF